The 30 T cell receptor beta chains below come from one sample, sequenced in a study of OX40 agonist ivuxolimab in advanced cancers. Sequenced by immunoSEQ multiplex PCR; TCRdb stores in-frame clones only, minus some. This table has tens of thousands of clones, roughly 80% appearing once. The sample consisted of CD4+ or CD8+ T cells sorted from blood, taken in a trial of the OX40 agonist ivuxolimab. These receptors originate from an adult with an advanced solid tumor such as melanoma, head and neck, liver or kidney cancer.

Here the CDR3 reads CASSFQDAGNEQFF. The CDR3 DNA reads as TGTGCCAGCTCATTCCAGGACGCGGGCAATGAGCAGTTCTTC. The chain has TRBV18 and TRBJ2-1; a weak D match, TRBD2 (5 bases). CDR3 length: 14 amino acids. CDR1 is KGHSH, CDR2 LQKENI, per germline. V was shortened by 5 bases and J by 6 bases, with 14 bases between the two germline ends.

This chain connects TRBV4-1 to TRBJ1-2, with D hard to call. CDR1 is MGHRA, CDR2 YSYEKL, per germline. Trimming removed 4 bases at V and 4 bases at J, with 16 bases between. CDR3 length: 15 residues. CDR3: CASSPQESVRYGYTF. CDR3 DNA sequence: TGCGCCAGCAGCCCCCAGGAGAGCGTACGCTATGGCTACACCTTC.

The chain couples TRBV11-1 to TRBJ2-3; 7 nucleotides line up with TRBD1. Trimming removed 6 bases from V and 1 base from J; junction bases left unmatched: 4. The CDR3 totals 14 residues. Germline values: CDR1 SGHAT, CDR2 FQDESV (reference sequence). Here the CDR3 DNA reads TGTGCCAGCAGAAGTGACAGGGGCACAGATACGCAGTATTTT. As protein: CASRSDRGTDTQYF.

The genes are TRBV7-8 and TRBJ2-2; 7 nucleotides line up with TRBD2. The V gene end was trimmed by 5 bases and the J gene end by 7 bases; junction bases not matched to a gene: 13. Germline V gene sequence: CDR1 SGHVS, CDR2 FQNEAQ. The CDR3 runs 16 residues. The CDR3 loop reads CASSPLPGGIVGELFF. DNA of the CDR3: TGTGCCAGCAGCCCTCTCCCGGGGGGAATCGTCGGGGAGCTGTTTTTT. Using reference TRBV7-8 and TRBJ2-2 for the parts outside the CDR3, the full variable domain is GAGVSQSPRYKVAKRGQDVALRCDPISGHVSLFWYQQALGQGPEFLTYFQNEAQLDKSGLPSDRFFAERPEGSVSTLKIQRTQQEDSAVYLCASSPLPGGIVGELFFGEGSRLTVL.

The chain recombines TRBV7-2 with TRBJ1-2; the D is unclear. CDR1 and CDR2 from the germline V gene are SGHTA and FQGNSA. This CDR3 contains 12 residues. V lost 5 bases and J lost 7, with 11 bases in between. CDR3 nucleotide sequence: TGTGCCAGCAGCCTCCAGGCGGCTGGCTACACCTTC. This translates into CASSLQAAGYTF.

In the case of this clone: At the DNA level, this CDR3 is encoded by other sequences in the same sample as well. The J gene is TRBJ2-7, the V gene TRBV6-6; 8 positions agree with TRBD1. This CDR3 is built from 14 residues. In germline, CDR1 is MNHNY, CDR2 SVGAGI (reference sequence). The ends lost 2 bases at V and 5 bases at J; junction bases unmatched: 5. The CDR3 DNA is TGTGCCAGCAGTTACGGAGACAGGGGCCACGAGCAGTACTTC. Amino acid sequence: CASSYGDRGHEQYF.

V is TRBV18 and J is TRBJ1-1; no clear D. The V gene's germline CDR1 is KGHSH and CDR2 LQKENI. With 0 bases removed from V and 3 bases from J, the gap between germline ends came to 5 bases. The CDR3 extends over 13 amino acids. CDR3 DNA: TGTGCCAGCTCACCACCGGAGGACACTGAAGCTTTCTTT. This codes for CASSPPEDTEAFF.

The chain is built from TRBV7-2 and TRBJ1-6, with D possibly TRBD1 on 6 matching bases. This CDR3 has 14 residues. V was clipped by 4 bases and J by 6 bases, with 10 bases between them. Germline lookup yields CDR1 SGHTA and CDR2 FQGNSA. This CDR3 reads CASSSNRVNSPLHF. CDR3 coding DNA: TGTGCCAGCAGCTCGAACAGGGTTAATTCACCCCTCCACTTT.

This rearrangement joins TRBV11-3 to TRBJ2-3; 9 bases agree with TRBD1. V shed 5 bases and J 0 bases; nucleotides not matched to a gene: 3. The germline CDR1 and CDR2 sequences are SGHNT and YENEEA. The CDR3 has 15 amino acids. This CDR3 is CASSTGQGSTDTQYF. CDR3 nucleotide sequence: TGTGCCAGCAGCACCGGACAGGGGAGCACAGATACGCAGTATTTT. Variable domain in full (rest from reference TRBV11-3 and TRBJ2-3): EAGVVQSPRYKIIEKKQPVAFWCNPISGHNTLYWYLQNLGQGPELLIRYENEEAVDDSQLPKDRFSAERLKGVDSTLKIQPAELGDSAVYLCASSTGQGSTDTQYFGPGTRLTVL.

This clone was seen just once. J is TRBJ1-2 and V is TRBV28; weak D call: TRBD1 (6 bases). Germline CDR1 reads MDHEN; CDR2 reads SYDVKM. CDR3 size: 11 residues. Deletions cut 8 bases from V and 8 bases from J, with 12 bases between. The CDR3 DNA reads TGTGCCAGCCTGAACAGGGACGGCTACACCTTC. It is translated as CASLNRDGYTF.

This chain connects TRBV28 to TRBJ1-3, with D possibly matching TRBD1 (6 bases). Trimming took 5 bases from V and 2 from J, leaving 13 bases between them. The CDR3 runs 15 residues. From germline, CDR1 is MDHEN and CDR2 SYDVKM. The CDR3 coding sequence is TGTGCCAGCAGTCCCCACCCAGGGGCTGGAAACACCATATATTTT. Amino acids: CASSPHPGAGNTIYF. Full variable domain (missing parts from reference TRBV28 and TRBJ1-3): DVKVTQSSRYLVKRTGEKVFLECVQDMDHENMFWYRQDPGLGLRLIYFSYDVKMKEKGDIPEGYSVSREKKERFSLILESASTNQTSMYLCASSPHPGAGNTIYFGEGSWLTVV.

The V and J genes are TRBV7-3 and TRBJ2-2; no clear D. The V gene's germline CDR1 is SGHTA and CDR2 FQGTGA. CDR3 length: 12 amino acids. V gave up 4 bases and J gave up 3 bases, with 3 bases separating them. The CDR3 region is CASSWDTGELFF. DNA for the CDR3: TGTGCCAGCAGCTGGGACACCGGGGAGCTGTTTTTT. The full variable domain, its missing parts supplied by reference TRBV7-3 and TRBJ2-2, is GAGVSQTPSNKVTEKGKYVELRCDPISGHTALYWYRQSLGQGPEFLIYFQGTGAADDSGLPNDRFFAVRPEGSVSTLKIQRTERGDSAVYLCASSWDTGELFFGEGSRLTVL.

This sequence joins TRBV18 and TRBJ2-7; D ambiguous. The germline V gene encodes CDR1 KGHSH and CDR2 LQKENI. V was pared by 3 bases and J by 4 bases, with 1 base between. This CDR3 has 10 amino acids. This CDR3 is CASSPYEQYV. The DNA for the CDR3 is TGTGCCAGCTCACCTTACGAGCAGTACGTC.

The V and J genes are TRBV6-5 and TRBJ2-4; D perhaps matches TRBD2 (5 bases). The CDR3 has 15 residues. V gave up 6 bases and J gave up 0 bases, with 12 bases separating them. The germline gives CDR1 MNHEY, CDR2 SVGAGI. CDR3 amino acids: CASSSGSVAKNIQYF. The CDR3 nucleotides are TGTGCCAGCAGCTCGGGATCAGTAGCCAAAAACATTCAGTACTTC.

The V gene is TRBV19, the J gene TRBJ2-2; 11 positions match TRBD1. J gave up 7 bases and V 8 bases, and 12 bases lay outside the gene matches. Germline CDR1 is LNHDA and CDR2 is SQIVND (reference sequence). The CDR3 length is 16 residues. The CDR3 region has the DNA TGTGCCAGTTGGTGGACAGGGGGCGCCGGTCGCGGGGAGCTGTTTTTT. Encoded protein: CASWWTGGAGRGELFF.

This clone was seen more than once but under ten times. V gene TRBV18 combines with J gene TRBJ1-6, with TRBD1 matching over 8 bases. After removal of 7 bases from V and 10 bases from J, the junction contained 6 bases not matched to a gene. From germline, CDR1 is KGHSH and CDR2 LQKENI. The CDR3 runs to 13 residues. CDR3 in DNA: TGTGCCAGCTACGCTTCAGGGGGCTCACCCCTCCACTTT. Residues: CASYASGGSPLHF.

The rearrangement joins TRBV7-8 to TRBJ2-1; D call uncertain. CDR1 is SGHVS and CDR2 is FQNEAQ in the germline V gene. The CDR3 sequence is 14 residues long. Between the trimmed V and J ends, which lost 2 bases and 2 bases, there was a span of 7 bases. CDR3 nucleotides: TGTGCCAGCAGCTTAACTCAAACCTACAATGAGCAGTTCTTC. This translates into CASSLTQTYNEQFF. Supplemented by reference TRBV7-8 and TRBJ2-1, the full variable domain reads GAGVSQSPRYKVAKRGQDVALRCDPISGHVSLFWYQQALGQGPEFLTYFQNEAQLDKSGLPSDRFFAERPEGSVSTLKIQRTQQEDSAVYLCASSLTQTYNEQFFGPGTRLTVL.

V and J are TRBV5-1 and TRBJ2-4; D is ambiguous. Germline values: CDR1 SGHRS, CDR2 YFSETQ. CDR3 length equals 14 residues. The germline V and J ends were trimmed by 0 bases and 8 bases, with 12 bases remaining between them. CDR3 amino acids: CASSLALGTDIQYF. The CDR3 DNA sequence: TGCGCCAGCAGCTTGGCCCTGGGAACGGACATTCAGTACTTC.

The chain is built from TRBV10-3 and TRBJ2-7; 7 nucleotides align to TRBD1. V lost 7 bases, J lost 3 bases, and 6 bases stayed unmatched. Germline CDR1 and CDR2: ENHRY and SYGVKD. This CDR3 spans 13 amino acids. The DNA for the CDR3 is TGTGCCATCAAAACAGGGGCCAACTACGAGCAGTACTTC. It translates to CAIKTGANYEQYF.

The rearrangement links TRBV7-9 to TRBJ2-4, with 10 nucleotides matching TRBD1. The V gene's germline CDR1 is SEHNR and CDR2 FQNEAQ (reference sequence). V lost 6 bases to trimming and J lost 10 bases; unmatched junction nucleotides: 9. The CDR3 has 14 amino acids. The CDR3 sequence: CASRAGTGEDIQYF. The CDR3 coding sequence is TGTGCCAGCAGAGCCGGGACAGGGGAAGATATTCAGTACTTC.

The table lists this clone with a count of one. The chain couples TRBV28 to TRBJ1-6; weak D call: TRBD1 (5 bases). The CDR3 length is 13 residues. V was clipped by 1 base and J by 9 bases, with 7 bases between them. Germline CDR1 MDHEN, CDR2 SYDVKM. The CDR3 region is CASSLLRGSPLHF. CDR3 bases: TGTGCCAGCAGTTTATTAAGGGGTTCACCCCTCCACTTT.

The chain carries TRBV28 and TRBJ2-1; no definite D call. The CDR3 has 14 residues. Germline values: CDR1 MDHEN, CDR2 SYDVKM. The ends were cut back, 7 bases at V and 0 bases at J, with 10 bases in the middle. CDR3: CASIATNSYNEQFF. CDR3 in DNA: TGTGCCAGCATAGCTACCAACTCCTACAATGAGCAGTTCTTC.

The chain recombines TRBV27 with TRBJ2-1; D is uncertain. This CDR3 has 13 residues. CDR1 MNHEY and CDR2 SMNVEV come from the germline V gene (reference sequence). V was pared by 8 bases and J by 1 base, with 9 bases between. The DNA of the CDR3 is TGTGCCAGCCGCTCCGATTCCTACAATGAGCAGTTCTTC. Protein product: CASRSDSYNEQFF.

The chain links TRBV5-1 to TRBJ2-6; the D call may be TRBD1 or TRBD2 (5 bases each). The CDR3 spans 17 residues. Germline lookup yields CDR1 SGHRS and CDR2 YFSETQ. With 5 bases removed from V and 0 bases from J, the gap between germline ends came to 15 bases. CDR3 DNA sequence: TGCGCCAGCAGTACCGGGACGTTAAGCTCTGGGGCCAACGTCCTGACTTTC. It specifies CASSTGTLSSGANVLTF.

The chain employs TRBV4-1 and TRBJ1-4, with 8 positions matching TRBD1. Trimming at V came to 1 base and at J to 5 bases, leaving 6 bases not matched to a gene. CDR3 length: 16 residues. Germline CDR1 MGHRA, CDR2 YSYEKL. The CDR3 reads CASSQGSGTGNEKLFF. CDR3 bases: TGCGCCAGCAGCCAAGGATCCGGGACAGGAAATGAAAAACTGTTTTTT.

Only one count was recorded for this clone. The rearrangement joins TRBV6-5 to TRBJ1-2; TRBD1 matches 12 bases. Trimming removed 3 bases from V and 7 bases from J; junction bases left unmatched: 6. Germline CDR1 and CDR2: MNHEY and SVGAGI. The length of the CDR3 is 15 residues. The CDR3, as DNA: TGTGCCAGCAGTTATGGGACAGGGGGCGAACTTGGCTACACCTTC. Translated: CASSYGTGGELGYTF.

A few counts support this clone. V is TRBV7-9 and J is TRBJ1-1; 11 positions agree with TRBD1. V shed 2 bases, J shed 2 bases, and the junction held 4 bases outside the gene matches. Germline loops: CDR1 SEHNR, CDR2 FQNEAQ (reference sequence). CDR3 length equals 16 residues. The CDR3 here is CASSLSGTGGNTEAFF. The CDR3 DNA is TGTGCCAGCAGCTTAAGCGGGACAGGGGGTAACACTGAAGCTTTCTTT.

The rearrangement links TRBV10-2 to TRBJ2-6; D ambiguous. V dropped 3 bases and J dropped 4 bases, with 10 bases sitting between them. CDR3 length: 15 amino acids. Germline CDR1 reads WSHSY; CDR2 reads SAAADI. The CDR3 nucleotides read TGCGCCAGCAGTGATATACAACCCGGGGCCAACGTCCTGACTTTC. It encodes CASSDIQPGANVLTF.

CDR3 nucleotides: TGTGCCAGCAGCTTAGAATTCGTTCAGCCCCAGCATTTT. Protein product: CASSLEFVQPQHF. The chain carries TRBV7-8 and TRBJ1-5, with D hard to call. V shed 1 base and J shed 6 bases, with 7 bases lying between them. Germline V CDR1 and CDR2: SGHVS, FQNEAQ. This CDR3 comprises 13 residues.

This rearrangement joins TRBV7-2 to TRBJ2-5, with a weak D call TRBD1 (6 bases). V was cut by 8 bases and J by 0 bases, with 7 bases left in between. The CDR3 extends over 12 amino acids. Germline CDR1 and CDR2: SGHTA and FQGNSA. CDR3 protein: CASRDNQETQYF. Written as DNA, the CDR3 is TGTGCCAGCCGGGACAACCAAGAGACCCAGTACTTC.